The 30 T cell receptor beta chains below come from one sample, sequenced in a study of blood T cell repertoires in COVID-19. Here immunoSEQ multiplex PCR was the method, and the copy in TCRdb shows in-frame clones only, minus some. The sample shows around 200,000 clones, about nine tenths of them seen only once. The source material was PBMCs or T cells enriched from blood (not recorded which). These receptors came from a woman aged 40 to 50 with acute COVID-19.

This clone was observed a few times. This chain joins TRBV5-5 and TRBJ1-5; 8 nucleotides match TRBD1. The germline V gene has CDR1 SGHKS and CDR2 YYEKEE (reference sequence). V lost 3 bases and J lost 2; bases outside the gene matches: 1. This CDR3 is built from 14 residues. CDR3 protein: CASSSGQGNQPQHF. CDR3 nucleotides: TGTGCCAGCAGCTCGGGACAGGGCAATCAGCCCCAGCATTTT.

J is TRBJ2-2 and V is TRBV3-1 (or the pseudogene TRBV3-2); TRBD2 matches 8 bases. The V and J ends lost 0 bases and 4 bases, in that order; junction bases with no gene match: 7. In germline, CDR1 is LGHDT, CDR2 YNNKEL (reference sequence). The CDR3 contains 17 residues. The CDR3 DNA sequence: TGTGCCAGCAGCCAAGACGGCGGGGGGTCGAGCACCGGGGAGCTGTTTTTT. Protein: CASSQDGGGSSTGELFF.

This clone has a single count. The CDR3 here is CASSLYRGQTDEKLFF. The CDR3 nucleotides read TGTGCCAGCAGTTTATATAGGGGACAAACGGATGAAAAACTGTTTTTT. V and J are TRBV27 and TRBJ1-4, with D possibly TRBD1 on 6 matching bases. V lost 1 base to trimming and J lost 6 bases, with 15 bases between them. This CDR3 comprises 16 residues. Looked up from germline, CDR1 is MNHEY and CDR2 is SMNVEV (reference sequence).

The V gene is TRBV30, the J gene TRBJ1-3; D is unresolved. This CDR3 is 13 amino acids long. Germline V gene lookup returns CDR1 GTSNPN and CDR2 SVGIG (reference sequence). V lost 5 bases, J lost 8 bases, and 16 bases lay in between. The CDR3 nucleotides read TGTGCCTGGGGCTGGCGGCAGCCGGACACCATATATTTT. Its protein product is CAWGWRQPDTIYF.

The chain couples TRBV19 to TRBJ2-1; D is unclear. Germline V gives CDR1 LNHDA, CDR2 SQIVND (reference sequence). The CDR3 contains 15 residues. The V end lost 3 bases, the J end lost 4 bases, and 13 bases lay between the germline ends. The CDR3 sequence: CASSMGSYNYNEQFF. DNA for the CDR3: TGTGCCAGTAGTATGGGCAGTTACAATTACAATGAGCAGTTCTTC.

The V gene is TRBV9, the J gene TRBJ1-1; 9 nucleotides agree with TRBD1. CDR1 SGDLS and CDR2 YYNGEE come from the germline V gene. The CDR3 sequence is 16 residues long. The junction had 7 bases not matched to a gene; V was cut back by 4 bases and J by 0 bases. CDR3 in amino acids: CASSPQGTGLNTEAFF. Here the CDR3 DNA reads TGTGCCAGCAGCCCCCAAGGGACAGGGTTGAACACTGAAGCTTTCTTT.

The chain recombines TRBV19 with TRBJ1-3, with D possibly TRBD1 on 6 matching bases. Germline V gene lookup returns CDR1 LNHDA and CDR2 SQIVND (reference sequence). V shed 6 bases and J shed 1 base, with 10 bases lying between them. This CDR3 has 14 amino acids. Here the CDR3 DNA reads TGTGCCAGTAGCCAACAGGGATCTGGAAACACCATATATTTT. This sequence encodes CASSQQGSGNTIYF.

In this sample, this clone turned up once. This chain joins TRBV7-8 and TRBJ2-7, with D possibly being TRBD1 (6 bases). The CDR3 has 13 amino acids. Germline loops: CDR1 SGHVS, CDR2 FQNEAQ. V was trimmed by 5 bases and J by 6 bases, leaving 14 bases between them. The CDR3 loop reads CASSNRQAVEQYV. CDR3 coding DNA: TGTGCCAGCAGCAACAGACAGGCCGTCGAGCAGTACGTC.

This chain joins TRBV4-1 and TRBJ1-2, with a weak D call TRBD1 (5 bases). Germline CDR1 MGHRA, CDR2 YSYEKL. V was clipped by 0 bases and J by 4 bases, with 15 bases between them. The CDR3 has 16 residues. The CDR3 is CASSQDAGKAIYGYTF. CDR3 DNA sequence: TGCGCCAGCAGCCAAGATGCAGGGAAGGCGATCTATGGCTACACCTTC.

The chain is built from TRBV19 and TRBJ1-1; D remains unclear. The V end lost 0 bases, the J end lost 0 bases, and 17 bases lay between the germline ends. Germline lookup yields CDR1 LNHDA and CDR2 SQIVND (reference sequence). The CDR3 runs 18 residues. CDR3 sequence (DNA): TGTGCCAGTAGTATAGAGGACTCGGGAAGCAGATTGAACACTGAAGCTTTCTTT. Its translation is CASSIEDSGSRLNTEAFF.

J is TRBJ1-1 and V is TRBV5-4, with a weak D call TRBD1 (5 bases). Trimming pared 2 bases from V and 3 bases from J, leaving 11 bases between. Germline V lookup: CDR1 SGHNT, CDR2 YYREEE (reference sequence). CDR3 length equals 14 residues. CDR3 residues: CASSFGGGYTEAFF. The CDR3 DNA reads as TGTGCCAGCAGCTTTGGGGGGGGGTACACTGAAGCTTTCTTT.

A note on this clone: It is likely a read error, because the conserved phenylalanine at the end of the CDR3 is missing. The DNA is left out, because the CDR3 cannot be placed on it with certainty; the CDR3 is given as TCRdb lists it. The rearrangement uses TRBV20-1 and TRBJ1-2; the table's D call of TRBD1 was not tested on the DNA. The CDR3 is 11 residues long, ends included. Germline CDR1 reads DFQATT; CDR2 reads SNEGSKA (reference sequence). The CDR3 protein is CSASGQGRREI.

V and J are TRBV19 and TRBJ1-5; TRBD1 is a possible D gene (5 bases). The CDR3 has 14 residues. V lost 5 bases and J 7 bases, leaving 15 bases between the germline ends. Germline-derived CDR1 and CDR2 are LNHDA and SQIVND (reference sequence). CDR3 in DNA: TGTGCCAGTAGTCCCCGGGGAGGGGACCAGCCCCAGCATTTT. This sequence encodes CASSPRGGDQPQHF.

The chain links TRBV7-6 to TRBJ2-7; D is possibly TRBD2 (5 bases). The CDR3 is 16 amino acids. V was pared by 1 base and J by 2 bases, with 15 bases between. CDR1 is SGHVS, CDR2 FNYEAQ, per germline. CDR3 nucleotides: TGTGCCAGCAGCTTAGATCGACGTGAGACTACCTACGAGCAGTACTTC. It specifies CASSLDRRETTYEQYF.

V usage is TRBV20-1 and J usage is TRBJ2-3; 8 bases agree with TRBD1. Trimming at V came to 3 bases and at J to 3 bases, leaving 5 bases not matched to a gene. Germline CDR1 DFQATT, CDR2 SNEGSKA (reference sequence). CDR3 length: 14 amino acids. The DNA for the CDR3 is TGCAGTGCTAGTCATAGACAGGGGACAGATACGCAGTATTTT. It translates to CSASHRQGTDTQYF.

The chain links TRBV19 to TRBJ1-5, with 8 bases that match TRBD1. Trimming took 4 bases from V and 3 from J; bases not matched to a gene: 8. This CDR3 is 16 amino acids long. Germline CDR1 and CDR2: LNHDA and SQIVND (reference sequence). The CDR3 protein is CASSKQGVTDNQPQHF. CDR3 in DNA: TGTGCCAGTAGTAAACAGGGGGTGACCGACAATCAGCCCCAGCATTTT.

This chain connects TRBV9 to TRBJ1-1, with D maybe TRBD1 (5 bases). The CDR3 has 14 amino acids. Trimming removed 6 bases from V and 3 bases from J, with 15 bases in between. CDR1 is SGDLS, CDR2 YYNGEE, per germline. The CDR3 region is CASTQGDWDTEAFF. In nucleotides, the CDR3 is TGTGCCAGCACCCAAGGGGATTGGGACACTGAAGCTTTCTTT.

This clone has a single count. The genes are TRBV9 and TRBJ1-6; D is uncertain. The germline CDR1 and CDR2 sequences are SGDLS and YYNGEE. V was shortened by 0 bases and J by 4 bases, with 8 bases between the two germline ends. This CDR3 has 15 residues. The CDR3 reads CASSVATTYNSPLHF. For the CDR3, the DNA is TGTGCCAGCAGCGTAGCGACAACTTATAATTCACCCCTCCACTTT.

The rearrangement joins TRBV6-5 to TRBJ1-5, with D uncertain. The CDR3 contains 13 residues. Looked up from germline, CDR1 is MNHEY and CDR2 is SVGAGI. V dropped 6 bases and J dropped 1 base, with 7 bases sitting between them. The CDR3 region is CASSLQSNQPQHF. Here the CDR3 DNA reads TGTGCCAGCAGCTTACAGAGCAATCAGCCCCAGCATTTT.

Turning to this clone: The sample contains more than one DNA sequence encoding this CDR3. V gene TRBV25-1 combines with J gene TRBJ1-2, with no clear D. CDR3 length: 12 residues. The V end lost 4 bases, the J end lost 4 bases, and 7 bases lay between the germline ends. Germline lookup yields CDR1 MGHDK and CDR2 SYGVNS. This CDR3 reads CASSGGSYGYTF. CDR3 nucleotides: TGTGCCAGCAGTGGTGGCAGCTATGGCTACACCTTC.

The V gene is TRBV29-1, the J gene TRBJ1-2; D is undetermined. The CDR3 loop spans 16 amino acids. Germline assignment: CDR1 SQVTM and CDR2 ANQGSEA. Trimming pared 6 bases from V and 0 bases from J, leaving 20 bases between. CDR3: CSVPVPPGRANYGYTF. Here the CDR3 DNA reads TGCAGCGTCCCCGTCCCGCCCGGGAGGGCTAACTATGGCTACACCTTC.

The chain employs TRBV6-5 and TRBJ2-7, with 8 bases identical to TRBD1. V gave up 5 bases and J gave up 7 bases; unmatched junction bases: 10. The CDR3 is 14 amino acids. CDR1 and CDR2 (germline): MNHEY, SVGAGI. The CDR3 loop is CASSRTGTLYEQYF. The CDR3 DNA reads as TGTGCCAGCAGTCGGACAGGGACCCTCTATGAGCAGTACTTC.

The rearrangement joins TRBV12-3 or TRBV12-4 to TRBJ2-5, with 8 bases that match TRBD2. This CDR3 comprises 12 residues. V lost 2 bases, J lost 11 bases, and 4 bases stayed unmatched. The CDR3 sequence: CASSLTGTRQYF. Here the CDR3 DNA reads TGTGCCAGCAGTTTAACCGGGACTAGGCAGTACTTC.

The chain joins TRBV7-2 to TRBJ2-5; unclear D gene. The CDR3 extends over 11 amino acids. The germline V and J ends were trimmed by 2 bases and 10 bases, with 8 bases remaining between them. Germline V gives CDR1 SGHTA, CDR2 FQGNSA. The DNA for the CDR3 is TGTGCCAGCAGCTTACGGCGAGGCCAGTACTTC. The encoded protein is CASSLRRGQYF.

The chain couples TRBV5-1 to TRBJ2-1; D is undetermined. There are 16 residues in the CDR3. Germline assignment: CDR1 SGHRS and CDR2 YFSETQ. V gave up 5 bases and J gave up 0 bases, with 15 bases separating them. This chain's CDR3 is CASSLLGQSSYNEQFF. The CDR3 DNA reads TGCGCCAGCAGTCTCCTAGGCCAGAGCTCCTACAATGAGCAGTTCTTC.

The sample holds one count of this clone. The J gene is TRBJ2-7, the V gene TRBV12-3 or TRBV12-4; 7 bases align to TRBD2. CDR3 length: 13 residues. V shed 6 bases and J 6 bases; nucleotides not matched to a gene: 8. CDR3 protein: CASSPGRLSEQYV. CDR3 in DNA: TGTGCCAGCAGCCCCGGGAGGCTGTCCGAGCAGTACGTC.

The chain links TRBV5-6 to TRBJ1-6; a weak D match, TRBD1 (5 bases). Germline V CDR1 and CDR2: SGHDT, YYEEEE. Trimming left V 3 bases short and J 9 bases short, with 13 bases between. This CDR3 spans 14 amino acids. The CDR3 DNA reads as TGTGCCAGCAGCTCCGGGACTTCAACTTCACCCCTCCACTTT. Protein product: CASSSGTSTSPLHF.

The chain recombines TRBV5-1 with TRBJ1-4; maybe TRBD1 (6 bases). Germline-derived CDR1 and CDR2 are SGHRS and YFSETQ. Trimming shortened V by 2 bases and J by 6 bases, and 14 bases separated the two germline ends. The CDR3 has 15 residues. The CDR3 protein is CASSLQGTGDEKLFF. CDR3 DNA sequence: TGCGCCAGCAGCTTACAGGGAACAGGAGATGAAAAACTGTTTTTT.

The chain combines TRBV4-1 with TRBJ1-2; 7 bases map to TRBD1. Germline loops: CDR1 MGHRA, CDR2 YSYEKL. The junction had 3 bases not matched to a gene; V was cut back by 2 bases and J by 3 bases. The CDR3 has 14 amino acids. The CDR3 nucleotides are TGCGCCAGCAGCCAAACCGGGACAGACTATGGCTACACCTTC. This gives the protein CASSQTGTDYGYTF.

The CDR3 DNA sequence: TGTGCCACGGCTAGCGGGGGGACGGAAGAGACCCAGTACTTC. The encoded protein is CATASGGTEETQYF. The chain couples TRBV24-1 to TRBJ2-5, with 11 bases aligning to TRBD2. V shed 10 bases and J 3 bases; nucleotides not matched to a gene: 6. This CDR3 is built from 14 residues. Germline V gene data show CDR1 as KGHDR and CDR2 as SFDVKD.